This record concerns one T cell receptor (beta chain) sequence. The data originate from a study of blood T cell repertoires in COVID-19. Study information: The United States, Italy and Spain were the sources of the acute and convalescent COVID-19 samples. PBMCs, B-cell-depleted T cells, or T cells were the source of the cDNA or gDNA that made up the material.

Per the original methods: Estimated nucleated cell counts came from reference gene primer amplification. Sequencing was performed with immunoSEQ multiplex PCR; in TCRdb, only in-frame clones are kept and a portion is missing. For V, J and clone size, that table is used; D and trimming come from the DNA. In the table there are 20,000 to 25,000 clones, around 92% of which are singletons. The V segment lost 0 bases and the J segment 4 bases; nucleotides outside the gene matches: 6. Germline-derived CDR1 and CDR2 are MNHEY and SVGEGT. The CDR3 consists of 17 residues. The sequenced sample consisted of peripheral blood. The chain couples TRBV6-2 or TRBV6-3 to TRBJ2-7; 13 positions agree with TRBD2. The sequence came from a man between 65 and 85 years old with active COVID-19. CDR3 residues: CASSYSLVTSGRYEQYF. CDR3 sequence (DNA): TGTGCCAGCAGTTACTCTCTTGTGACTAGCGGGAGGTACGAGCAGTACTTC.